What follows describes a single TCR beta chain. The data are from a study of blood T cells in healthy people across ages. The CDR3 is 15 amino acids. CDR1 is SEHNR and CDR2 is FQNEAQ in the germline V gene (reference sequence). V lost 3 bases, J lost 6 bases, and 15 bases lay in between. PCR was performed a second time for about 6 to 12 cycles using a sample-barcoded 5' primer and a J-beta primer mix. TCRdb fed the 5' RACE reads into MiXCR, producing one record per CDR3 protein. The sample includes some 1,500,000 distinct CDR3 sequences, roughly 43% of them seen just once. Sequenced: blood. This sequence joins TRBV7-9 and TRBJ2-1; D is uncertain. The TCR originated in a young woman in good health. CDR3 residues: CASSFDTSPGNEQFF. CDR3 coding DNA: TGTGCCAGCAGCTTTGACACTTCCCCGGGCAATGAGCAGTTCTTC.